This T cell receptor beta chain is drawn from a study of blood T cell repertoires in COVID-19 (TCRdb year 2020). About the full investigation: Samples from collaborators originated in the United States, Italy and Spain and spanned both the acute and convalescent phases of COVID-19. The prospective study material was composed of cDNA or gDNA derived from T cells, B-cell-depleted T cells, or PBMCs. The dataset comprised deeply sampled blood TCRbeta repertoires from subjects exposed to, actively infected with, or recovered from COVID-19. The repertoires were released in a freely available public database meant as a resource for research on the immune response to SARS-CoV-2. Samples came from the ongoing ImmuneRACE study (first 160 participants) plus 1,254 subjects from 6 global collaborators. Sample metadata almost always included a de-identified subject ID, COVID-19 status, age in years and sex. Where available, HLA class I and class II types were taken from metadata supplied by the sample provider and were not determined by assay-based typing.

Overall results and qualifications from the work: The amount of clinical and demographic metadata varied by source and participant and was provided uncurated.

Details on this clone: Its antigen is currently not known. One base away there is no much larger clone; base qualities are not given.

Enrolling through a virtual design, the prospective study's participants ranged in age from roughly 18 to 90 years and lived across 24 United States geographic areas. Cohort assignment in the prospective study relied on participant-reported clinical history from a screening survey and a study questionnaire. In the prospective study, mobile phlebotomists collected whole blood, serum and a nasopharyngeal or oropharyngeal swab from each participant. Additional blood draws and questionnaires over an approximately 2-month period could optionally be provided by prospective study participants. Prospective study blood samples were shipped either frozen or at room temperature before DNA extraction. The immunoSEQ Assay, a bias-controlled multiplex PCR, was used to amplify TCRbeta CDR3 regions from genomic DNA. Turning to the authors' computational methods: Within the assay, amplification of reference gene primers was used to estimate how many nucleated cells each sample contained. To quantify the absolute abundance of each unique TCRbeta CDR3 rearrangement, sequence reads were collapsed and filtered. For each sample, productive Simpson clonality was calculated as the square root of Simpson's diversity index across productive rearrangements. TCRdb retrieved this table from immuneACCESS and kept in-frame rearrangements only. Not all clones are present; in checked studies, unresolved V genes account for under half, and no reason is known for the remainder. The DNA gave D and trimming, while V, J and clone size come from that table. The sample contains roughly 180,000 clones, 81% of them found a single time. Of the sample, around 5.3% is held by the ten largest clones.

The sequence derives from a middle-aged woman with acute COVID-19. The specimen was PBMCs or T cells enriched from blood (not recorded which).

The CDR3 reads CASSPVQGLTYNEQFF. The DNA reads as follows: TGTGCCAGCAGTCCTGTCCAGGGACTCACTTACAATGAGCAGTTCTTC. This chain is built from TRBV27 and TRBJ2-1; the D region possibly corresponds to TRBD2 (6 bases align). The CDR3 goes from the cysteine to the phenylalanine over 16 residues. CDR3 DNA is the only sequence kept; it has 48 bases, read in frame from the first base. Reading the germline V gene (reference sequence) gives CDR1 MNHEY and CDR2 SMNVEV. V was cut back by 5 bases and J by 4 bases, leaving a gap of 18 bases between them.